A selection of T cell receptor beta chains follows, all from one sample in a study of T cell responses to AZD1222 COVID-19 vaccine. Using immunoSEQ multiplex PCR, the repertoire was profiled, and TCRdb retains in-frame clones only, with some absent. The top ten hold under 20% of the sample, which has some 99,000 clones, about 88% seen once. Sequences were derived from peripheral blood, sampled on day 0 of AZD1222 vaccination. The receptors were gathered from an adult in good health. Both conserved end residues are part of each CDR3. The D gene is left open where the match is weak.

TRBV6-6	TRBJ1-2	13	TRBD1	TGTGCCAGCAAAATACAGGGGGGCTATGGCTACGCCTTC	CASKIQGGYGYAF
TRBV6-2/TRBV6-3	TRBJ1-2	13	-	TGTGCCAGCAGCCTACTACCCCCCTATGGCTACACCTTC	CASSLLPPYGYTF
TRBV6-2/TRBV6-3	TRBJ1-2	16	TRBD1	TGTGCCAGCAGTACCCTCCCGTTGACAGGGGGCTATGGCTACACCTTC	CASSTLPLTGGYGYTF
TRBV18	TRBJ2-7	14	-	TGTGCCAGCTCGGGGAAGATATACTCCTACGAGCAGTACTTC	CASSGKIYSYEQYF
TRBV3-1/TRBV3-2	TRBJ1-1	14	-	TGTGCCAGCAGCCAAACAACAGGGAACACTGAAGCTTTCTTT	CASSQTTGNTEAFF
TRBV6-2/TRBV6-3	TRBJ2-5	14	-	TGTGCCAGCAGTTACTCAGGGGAACGGGAGACCCAGTACTTC	CASSYSGERETQYF
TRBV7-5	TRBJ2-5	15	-	TGTGTCAGAAGCTTCGCCGGGAAGGGGCAAGAGACCCAGTACTTC	CVRSFAGKGQETQYF
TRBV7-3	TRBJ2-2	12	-	TGTGCCAGCAGCAAGGGTCCCGGGGAGCTGTTTTTT	CASSKGPGELFF
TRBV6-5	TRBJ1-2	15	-	TGTGCCAGCAGTTACGTCGGAGGGGAGTCCTATGGCTACACCTTC	CASSYVGGESYGYTF
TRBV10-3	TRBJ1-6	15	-	TGTGCCATCAAGGGCAGGATAGATGTTGGTTCACCCCTCCACTTT	CAIKGRIDVGSPLHF